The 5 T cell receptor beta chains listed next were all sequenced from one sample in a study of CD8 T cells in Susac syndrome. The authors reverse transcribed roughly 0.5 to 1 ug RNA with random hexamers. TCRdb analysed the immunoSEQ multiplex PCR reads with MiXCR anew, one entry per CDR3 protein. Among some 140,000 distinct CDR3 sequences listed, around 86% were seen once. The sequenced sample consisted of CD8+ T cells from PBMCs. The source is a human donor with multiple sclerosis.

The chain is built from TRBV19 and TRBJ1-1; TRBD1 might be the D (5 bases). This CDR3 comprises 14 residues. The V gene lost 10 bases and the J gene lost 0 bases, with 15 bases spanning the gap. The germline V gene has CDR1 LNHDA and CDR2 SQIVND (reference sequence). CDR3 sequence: CATSYRSVNTEAFF. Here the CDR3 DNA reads TGTGCCACCTCATACAGGTCTGTGAACACTGAAGCTTTCTTT.

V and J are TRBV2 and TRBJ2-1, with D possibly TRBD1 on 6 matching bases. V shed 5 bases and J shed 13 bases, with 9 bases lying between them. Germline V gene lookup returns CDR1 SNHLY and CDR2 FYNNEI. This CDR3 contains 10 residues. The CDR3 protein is CASSNRVQFF. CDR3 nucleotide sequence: TGTGCCAGCAGTAACAGGGTACAGTTCTTC.

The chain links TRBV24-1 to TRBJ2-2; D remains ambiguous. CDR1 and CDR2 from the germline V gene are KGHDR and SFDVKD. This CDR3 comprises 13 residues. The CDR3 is CASESPDTGELFF. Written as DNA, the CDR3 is TGTGCATCGGAGAGCCCGGACACCGGGGAGCTGTTTTTT.

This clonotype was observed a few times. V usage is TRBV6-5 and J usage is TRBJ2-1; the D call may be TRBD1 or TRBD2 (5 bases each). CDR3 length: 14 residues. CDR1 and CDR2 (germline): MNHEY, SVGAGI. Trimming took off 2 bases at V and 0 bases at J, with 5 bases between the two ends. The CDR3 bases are TGTGCCAGCAGTTACGGGGGCTCCTACAATGAGCAGTTCTTC. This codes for CASSYGGSYNEQFF.

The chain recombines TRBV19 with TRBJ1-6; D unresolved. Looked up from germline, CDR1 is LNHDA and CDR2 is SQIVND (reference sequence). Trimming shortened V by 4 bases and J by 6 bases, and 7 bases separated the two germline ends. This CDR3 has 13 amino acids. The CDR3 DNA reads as TGTGCCAGTAGTAATGAGGGTAATTCACCCCTCCACTTT. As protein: CASSNEGNSPLHF.